Below are 15 T cell receptor beta chains sequenced from a single sample in a study of PD-1 blockade in mismatch repair-deficient tumors. The data were produced by immunoSEQ multiplex PCR, yet TCRdb's version contains in-frame clones alone and is incomplete. The sample lists around 120,000 clones, 88% occurring once. Sequencing was performed on peripheral blood, taken approximately 72 weeks after starting pembrolizumab. These receptors all come from an adult with mismatch repair-deficient cancer.

V and J are TRBV18 and TRBJ2-1; 8 nucleotides match TRBD2. J lost 5 bases, V lost 2 bases, and 2 bases had no gene match. The CDR3 length is 14 residues. CDR1 is KGHSH, CDR2 LQKENI, per germline. The CDR3 bases are TGTGCCAGCTCACCAAGAGCGGGGGACAATGAGCAGTTCTTC. This sequence encodes CASSPRAGDNEQFF.

This chain connects TRBV5-8 to TRBJ1-1; D remains unclear. Trimming took 3 bases from V and 1 from J, leaving 10 bases between them. In germline, CDR1 is SGHTS, CDR2 YDEGEE. CDR3 length: 14 amino acids. The DNA of the CDR3 is TGTGCCAGCAGCTCTCTTAGGCAGAACACTGAAGCTTTCTTT. Translation gives CASSSLRQNTEAFF.

V is TRBV18 and J is TRBJ2-7, with D hard to call. The CDR3 is made up of 14 amino acids. Per germline, CDR1 KGHSH and CDR2 LQKENI. The V end lost 4 bases, the J end lost 3 bases, and 13 bases lay between the germline ends. The CDR3 region is CASSLGLRNYEQYF. CDR3 in DNA: TGTGCCAGCTCACTGGGCTTGAGAAACTACGAGCAGTACTTC.

The CDR3, as DNA: TGCGCCAGCAGCGGGGGACAGCCCTACGAGCAGTACTTC. Amino acids: CASSGGQPYEQYF. This sequence joins TRBV5-1 and TRBJ2-7; 7 nucleotides align to TRBD1. The CDR3 contains 13 residues. J gave up 2 bases and V 4 bases, and 3 bases lay outside the gene matches. Germline loops: CDR1 SGHRS, CDR2 YFSETQ.

The rearrangement joins TRBV9 to TRBJ2-2, with 7 positions matching TRBD2. Germline-derived CDR1 and CDR2 are SGDLS and YYNGEE. V lost 3 bases, J lost 4 bases, and 3 bases stayed unmatched. CDR3 length equals 14 residues. The CDR3 spells CASSAGGITGELFF. DNA for the CDR3: TGTGCCAGCAGCGCGGGGGGAATCACCGGGGAGCTGTTTTTT.

The J gene is TRBJ2-6, the V gene TRBV7-9; the D call may be TRBD1 or TRBD2 (5 bases each). CDR3 size: 18 residues. The V end lost 6 bases, the J end lost 0 bases, and 18 bases lay between the germline ends. Germline V lookup: CDR1 SEHNR, CDR2 FQNEAQ (reference sequence). As DNA, the CDR3 is TGTGCCAGCAGTATTCCGGGACGGCAGAGCTCTGGGGCCAACGTCCTGACTTTC. Translated, it gives CASSIPGRQSSGANVLTF.

V is TRBV4-3 and J is TRBJ2-7; 10 bases match TRBD1. The germline CDR1 and CDR2 sequences are LGHNA and YSLEER. V was pared by 3 bases and J by 3 bases, with 5 bases of the junction left unmatched. The CDR3 has 15 residues. The DNA of the CDR3 is TGCGCCAGCAGCCACCTTGGACAGGGGGTCTACGAGCAGTACTTC. Translated, it gives CASSHLGQGVYEQYF.

Concerning this clone itself: A junction boundary mismatches the germline segment, possibly from a read error. The rearrangement joins TRBV7-2 to TRBJ2-1; D unresolved. The CDR3 extends over 11 amino acids. Germline assignment: CDR1 SGHTA and CDR2 FQGNSA. The DNA for the CDR3 is TGTGCCAGCAACTTAGGGTATGAGCAGTTCTTC. It codes for CASNLGYEQFF.

The V and J genes are TRBV5-6 and TRBJ1-4; D remains unclear. The length of the CDR3 is 12 residues. The germline V gene encodes CDR1 SGHDT and CDR2 YYEEEE. Deletions cut 3 bases from V and 8 bases from J, with 8 bases between. CDR3: CASSSDGEKLFF. The CDR3, as DNA: TGTGCCAGCAGCTCAGATGGGGAAAAACTGTTTTTT. Complete variable domain (other parts from reference TRBV5-6 and TRBJ1-4): DAGVTQSPTHLIKTRGQQVTLRCSPKSGHDTVSWYQQALGQGPQFIFQYYEEEERQRGNFPDRFSGHQFPNYSSELNVNALLLGDSALYLCASSSDGEKLFFGSGTQLSVL.

The V call is TRBV5-6, the J call TRBJ2-3, with TRBD1 matching 9 bases. Looked up from germline, CDR1 is SGHDT and CDR2 is YYEEEE. V lost 2 bases, J lost 11 bases, and 21 bases stayed unmatched. The CDR3 has 18 residues. The CDR3 region is CASSLGDRALRSERGQYF. The CDR3 DNA sequence: TGTGCCAGCAGCTTAGGGGACAGGGCTCTACGTTCGGAGAGAGGGCAGTATTTT.

The V and J genes are TRBV9 and TRBJ1-1, with 10 bases identical to TRBD1. The V and J ends lost 3 bases and 3 bases, in that order; junction bases with no gene match: 5. This CDR3 comprises 15 residues. Per the germline V gene, CDR1 is SGDLS and CDR2 is YYNGEE. CDR3 sequence: CASSGRQGAYTEAFF. The CDR3, as DNA: TGTGCCAGCAGCGGACGACAGGGGGCTTACACTGAAGCTTTCTTT.

This clone was seen a handful of times. The gene calls are TRBV13 and TRBJ1-1; no clear D gene. CDR1 and CDR2 from the germline V gene are PRHDT and FYEKMQ (reference sequence). V was clipped by 4 bases and J by 6 bases, with 6 bases between them. The length of the CDR3 is 11 residues. The CDR3 DNA is TGTGCCAGCAGCTCTGGTGCTGAAGCTTTCTTT. Translating gives CASSSGAEAFF.

CDR3 in DNA: TGTGCCAGTAGTATTTCCCCTAACAGGACCCCGGGACTAGCGGTAGCCAAAAACATTCAGTACTTC. Encoded protein: CASSISPNRTPGLAVAKNIQYF. The rearrangement uses TRBV19 and TRBJ2-4; 11 nucleotides match TRBD2. This CDR3 comprises 22 residues. Germline trimming cut 3 bases from V and 0 bases from J; bases unmatched to any gene: 19. CDR1 is LNHDA, CDR2 SQIVND, per germline (reference sequence). The full variable domain, with the rest looked up from reference TRBV19 and TRBJ2-4, is DGGITQSPKYLFRKEGQNVTLSCEQNLNHDAMYWYRQDPGQGLRLIYYSQIVNDFQKGDIAEGYSVSREKKESFPLTVTSAQKNPTAFYLCASSISPNRTPGLAVAKNIQYFGAGTRLSVL.

V and J are TRBV30 and TRBJ2-7; D is tentatively TRBD1 or TRBD2 (5 bases each). Germline values: CDR1 GTSNPN, CDR2 SVGIG (reference sequence). The V end lost 3 bases, the J end lost 2 bases, and 14 bases lay between the germline ends. This CDR3 has 14 residues. In DNA form, the CDR3 reads TGTGCCTGGAGCCGGGACGGGATCCCCTACGAGCAGTACTTC. This codes for CAWSRDGIPYEQYF.

The gene calls are TRBV27 and TRBJ2-3, with D possibly matching TRBD1 (5 bases). V was cut by 4 bases and J by 0 bases, with 11 bases left in between. Germline V lookup: CDR1 MNHEY, CDR2 SMNVEV (reference sequence). The CDR3 covers 15 residues. The CDR3 reads CASSSIQVSTDTQYF. The CDR3 nucleotides are TGTGCCAGCAGTTCTATACAGGTTAGCACAGATACGCAGTATTTT.